Below, 20 T cell receptor beta chains from the same sample are listed, as sequenced in a study of cytomegalovirus exposure and HLA in healthy donors. PCR used 60 Vbeta primers and 13 Jbeta primers. Here immunoSEQ multiplex PCR was the method, and the copy in TCRdb shows in-frame clones only, minus some. Among 40,000 to 45,000 clones listed, 50% to 55% were seen once. Sequencing was done on a sample of PBMCs. These receptors all stem from a human donor in good health.

This clone has just one count. The V gene is TRBV27, the J gene TRBJ1-3; 8 bases align to TRBD1. V was pared by 5 bases and J by 5 bases, with 5 bases of the junction left unmatched. Looked up from germline, CDR1 is MNHEY and CDR2 is SMNVEV (reference sequence). The CDR3 loop spans 14 amino acids. CDR3 region: CASSPQGARNTIYF. The CDR3 DNA reads as TGTGCCAGCAGTCCCCAGGGGGCGCGAAACACCATATATTTT.

The J gene is TRBJ2-5, the V gene TRBV7-2; D is unclear. The J call may be faulty, since TRBJ2-7 better matches the DNA end. There are 14 residues in the CDR3. Germline lookup yields CDR1 SGHTA and CDR2 FQGNSA. DNA for the CDR3: TGTGCCAGCAGCTTAGGTCTGAGATCCTACGAGCAGTACTTC. Translation gives CASSLGLRSYEQYF.

The V gene is TRBV6-5, the J gene TRBJ2-7; 8 bases match TRBD1. The germline CDR1 and CDR2 sequences are MNHEY and SVGAGI. The CDR3 contains 14 residues. V lost 7 bases to trimming and J lost 3 bases; unmatched junction nucleotides: 8. CDR3 in amino acids: CASIRTGPSYEQYF. The CDR3 nucleotides read TGTGCCAGCATTCGGACAGGGCCCAGCTACGAGCAGTACTTC.

The V gene is TRBV7-9, the J gene TRBJ2-3; D not resolved. This CDR3 is 11 amino acids long. Looked up from germline, CDR1 is SEHNR and CDR2 is FQNEAQ (reference sequence). Trimming cost V 6 bases and J 2 bases, with 3 bases left between them. The CDR3 DNA follows: TGTGCCAGCAGTAACACAGATACGCAGTATTTT. Amino acids: CASSNTDTQYF.

The rearrangement links TRBV29-1 to TRBJ1-2, with D possibly TRBD1 on 5 matching bases. CDR3 length: 12 residues. Trimming took off 2 bases at V and 6 bases at J, with 10 bases between the two ends. Germline V gives CDR1 SQVTM, CDR2 ANQGSEA. The CDR3, as DNA: TGCAGCGTTGAAAAGGGGTGGGATGGCTACACCTTC. Encoded protein: CSVEKGWDGYTF.

As DNA, the CDR3 is TGTGCCAGCAGTGAGGGCAGGGTCCAATCACCCCTCCACTTT. It codes for CASSEGRVQSPLHF. This chain connects TRBV6-4 to TRBJ1-6; D is perhaps TRBD1 (5 bases). Germline lookup yields CDR1 MRHNA and CDR2 SNTAGT. The CDR3 contains 14 residues. V lost 3 bases to trimming and J lost 10 bases, with 13 bases between them.

V is TRBV5-1 and J is TRBJ2-7, with D tentatively TRBD2 (5 bases). Trimming cost V 4 bases and J 0 bases, with 17 bases left between them. Germline V lookup: CDR1 SGHRS, CDR2 YFSETQ. This CDR3 spans 16 amino acids. The CDR3 sequence is CASSPRGGKVSYEQYF. The CDR3, as DNA: TGCGCCAGCAGCCCCCGGGGTGGGAAAGTCTCCTACGAGCAGTACTTC.

This clone was counted between two and nine times. The chain employs TRBV27 and TRBJ2-1; 7 bases fit TRBD1. V shed 5 bases, J shed 7 bases, and the junction held 14 bases outside the gene matches. Per germline, CDR1 MNHEY and CDR2 SMNVEV (reference sequence). There are 16 residues in the CDR3. The CDR3 loop reads CASSPPDRIMGNEQFF. CDR3 bases: TGTGCCAGCAGTCCCCCGGACAGGATAATGGGGAATGAGCAGTTCTTC.

The rearrangement uses TRBV10-3 and TRBJ2-3, with 7 bases lining up with TRBD2. The CDR3 is 15 amino acids. Germline CDR1 reads ENHRY; CDR2 reads SYGVKD. V lost 3 bases to trimming and J lost 2 bases; unmatched junction nucleotides: 5. The CDR3 region is CAISEDGGDTDTQYF. CDR3 nucleotide sequence: TGTGCCATCAGTGAAGATGGGGGGGACACAGATACGCAGTATTTT.

This chain connects TRBV5-1 to TRBJ2-3; 9 nucleotides agree with TRBD1. The germline gives CDR1 SGHRS, CDR2 YFSETQ. The length of the CDR3 is 14 residues. Losses at the gene ends were 7 bases for V and 3 bases for J; bases not matched to a gene: 6. The CDR3 loop is CASRTQGATDTQYF. In nucleotides, the CDR3 is TGCGCCAGCCGGACACAGGGGGCTACAGATACGCAGTATTTT. The full variable domain, rest sourced from reference TRBV5-1 and TRBJ2-3, is KAGVTQTPRYLIKTRGQQVTLSCSPISGHRSVSWYQQTPGQGLQFLFEYFSETQRNKGNFPGRFSGRQFSNSRSEMNVSTLELGDSALYLCASRTQGATDTQYFGPGTRLTVL.

In nucleotides, the CDR3 is TGTGCCAGCAGCTTCGACAGATTCAACACTGAAGCTTTCTTT. Amino acid sequence: CASSFDRFNTEAFF. The rearrangement uses TRBV7-3 and TRBJ1-1; possibly TRBD1 for D (5 bases). V shed 3 bases and J shed 2 bases, with 10 bases lying between them. CDR3 length: 14 amino acids. Germline-derived CDR1 and CDR2 are SGHTA and FQGTGA.

The chain employs TRBV4-3 and TRBJ1-1, with a tentative D call TRBD1 (5 bases). V shed 2 bases and J shed 9 bases, with 16 bases lying between them. Looked up from germline, CDR1 is LGHNA and CDR2 is YSLEER. CDR3 length: 14 amino acids. The CDR3 loop is CASSQRVRANKAFF. Written as DNA, the CDR3 is TGCGCCAGCAGCCAAAGAGTCAGGGCGAACAAAGCTTTCTTT.

The CDR3 region is CASSWRQDINEKLFF. As DNA, the CDR3 is TGTGCCAGCAGCTGGAGACAGGATATTAATGAAAAACTGTTTTTT. The genes are TRBV7-9 and TRBJ1-4; TRBD1 is a possible D gene (6 bases). The length of the CDR3 is 15 residues. Trimming took off 4 bases at V and 4 bases at J, with 13 bases between the two ends. Per germline, CDR1 SEHNR and CDR2 FQNEAQ (reference sequence).

The rearrangement uses TRBV5-1 and TRBJ1-5; 9 positions agree with TRBD1. CDR1 and CDR2 from the germline V gene are SGHRS and YFSETQ. This CDR3 region has 16 residues. Trimming at V came to 3 bases and at J to 8 bases, leaving 12 bases not matched to a gene. The CDR3 nucleotides read TGCGCCAGCAGCTCACAGGGGGCGCATCTTAAAGAGCCCCAGCATTTT. This sequence encodes CASSSQGAHLKEPQHF.

This chain links TRBV18 with TRBJ1-1, with D maybe TRBD1 (6 bases). The V end was cut by 5 bases, the J end by 1 base, with 14 bases between. Germline-derived CDR1 and CDR2 are KGHSH and LQKENI. The CDR3 contains 15 residues. CDR3 protein: CASSLAGQRNTEAFF. The CDR3 nucleotides are TGTGCCAGCTCATTGGCCGGACAGCGGAACACTGAAGCTTTCTTT.

In regard to this clone: One end of the junction varies from germline; a read error may be responsible. This sample includes further DNA sequences coding for the same CDR3. The chain is built from TRBV16 and TRBJ1-1, with 8 bases identical to TRBD1. Germline V gene lookup returns CDR1 KGHSY and CDR2 FQNENV. This CDR3 comprises 15 residues. DNA of the CDR3: TGCGCCAGCAGCCAGTCGAGACAGGGGATCACTGAAGCTTTCTTT. Protein product: CASSQSRQGITEAFF. Full variable domain (missing parts from reference TRBV16 and TRBJ1-1): GEEVAQTPKHLVRGEGQKAKLYCAPIKGHSYVFWYQQVLKNEFKFLISFQNENVFDETGMPKERFSAKCLPNSPCSLEIQATKLEDSAVYFCASSQSRQGITEAFFGQGTRLTVV.

The chain couples TRBV4-2 to TRBJ2-7; 11 bases are shared with TRBD2. CDR3 length equals 16 residues. With V trimmed by 1 base and J by 1 base, 3 bases remained unmatched. Germline loops: CDR1 LGHNA, CDR2 YNFKEQ. CDR3 sequence reads: CASSQGLAGRSYEQYF. The CDR3 region has the DNA TGTGCCAGCAGCCAAGGACTAGCGGGACGATCCTACGAGCAGTACTTC.

This clone was seen only a few times. CDR3 DNA sequence: TGCAGCGTTGTGGGCGGACCGGGACTAGCGGGAGGGATATCCTACAATGAGCAGTTCTTC. Translated: CSVVGGPGLAGGISYNEQFF. J is TRBJ2-1 and V is TRBV29-1; 16 bases align to TRBD2. The CDR3 has 20 residues. Germline-derived CDR1 and CDR2 are SQVTM and ANQGSEA. The V segment lost 4 bases and the J segment 1 base; nucleotides outside the gene matches: 13.

This clone turned up a few times. V usage is TRBV18 and J usage is TRBJ1-2, with a weak D call TRBD1 (6 bases). The V gene lost 3 bases and the J gene lost 7 bases, with 21 bases spanning the gap. The germline gives CDR1 KGHSH, CDR2 LQKENI. The CDR3 sequence is 16 residues long. In DNA form, the CDR3 reads TGTGCCAGCTCACCCCTACAGGACAGCCGAGGAGGTGGCTACACCTTC. Protein sequence: CASSPLQDSRGGGYTF.

Concerning this clone itself: The same CDR3 can be traced to other DNA sequences in this sample. The chain is built from TRBV7-2 and TRBJ2-7, with D uncertain. Germline V gives CDR1 SGHTA, CDR2 FQGNSA. Trimming removed 2 bases from V and 5 bases from J, with 7 bases in between. The CDR3 is 12 amino acids. Here the CDR3 reads CASSLRLHEQYF. The CDR3 DNA reads as TGTGCCAGCAGCTTAAGACTCCACGAGCAGTACTTC.